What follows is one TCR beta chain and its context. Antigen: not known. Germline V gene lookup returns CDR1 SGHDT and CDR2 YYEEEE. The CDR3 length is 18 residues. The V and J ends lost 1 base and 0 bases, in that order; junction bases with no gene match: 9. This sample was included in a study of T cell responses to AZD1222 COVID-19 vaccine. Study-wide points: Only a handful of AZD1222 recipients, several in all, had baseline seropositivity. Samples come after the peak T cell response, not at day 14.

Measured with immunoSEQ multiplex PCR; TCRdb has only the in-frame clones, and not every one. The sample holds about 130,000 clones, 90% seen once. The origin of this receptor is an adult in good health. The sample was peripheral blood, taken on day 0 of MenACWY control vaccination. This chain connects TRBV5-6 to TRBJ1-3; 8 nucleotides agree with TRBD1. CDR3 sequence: CASSLFLRQGISGNTIYF. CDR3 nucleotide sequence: TGTGCCAGCAGCTTGTTCTTGCGACAGGGGATCTCTGGAAACACCATATATTTT.